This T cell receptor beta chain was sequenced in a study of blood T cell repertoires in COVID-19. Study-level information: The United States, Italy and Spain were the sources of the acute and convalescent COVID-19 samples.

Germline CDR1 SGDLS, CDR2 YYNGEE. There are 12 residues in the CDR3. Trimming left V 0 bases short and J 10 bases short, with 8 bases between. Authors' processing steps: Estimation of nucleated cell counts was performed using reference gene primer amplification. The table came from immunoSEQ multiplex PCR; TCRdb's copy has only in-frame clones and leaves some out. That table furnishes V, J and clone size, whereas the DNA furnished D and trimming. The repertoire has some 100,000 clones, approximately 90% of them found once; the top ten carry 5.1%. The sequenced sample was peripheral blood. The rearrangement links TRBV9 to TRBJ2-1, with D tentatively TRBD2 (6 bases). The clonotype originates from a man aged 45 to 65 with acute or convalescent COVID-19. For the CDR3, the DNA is TGTGCCAGCAGCGTAGATCGGGGGGAGCAGTTCTTC. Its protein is CASSVDRGEQFF.